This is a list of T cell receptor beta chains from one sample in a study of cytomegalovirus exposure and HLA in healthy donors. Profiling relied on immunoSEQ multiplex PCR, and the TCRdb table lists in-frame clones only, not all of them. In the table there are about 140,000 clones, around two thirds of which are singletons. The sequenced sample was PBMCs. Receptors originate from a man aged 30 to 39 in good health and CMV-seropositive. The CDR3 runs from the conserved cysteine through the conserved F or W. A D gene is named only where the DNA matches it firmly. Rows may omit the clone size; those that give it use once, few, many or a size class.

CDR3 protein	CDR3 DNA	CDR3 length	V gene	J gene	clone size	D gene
CASSDSENTEAFF	TGTGCCAGTTCGGACAGCGAGAACACTGAAGCTTTCTTT	13	TRBV28	TRBJ1-1	NA	NA
CASSLSGTGISNEQFF	TGTGCCAGCAGCTTATCCGGGACAGGGATATCCAATGAGCAGTTCTTC	16	TRBV5-4	TRBJ2-1	NA	TRBD1
CSVGEFGDEQYF	TGCAGCGTTGGGGAGTTCGGCGACGAGCAGTACTTC	12	TRBV29-1	TRBJ2-7	NA	NA
CATESQGALGAREKLFF	TGTGCCACCGAGTCCCAGGGGGCTCTGGGCGCGAGGGAAAAACTGTTTTTT	17	TRBV28	TRBJ1-4	NA	TRBD1
CASRTEYEQYF	TGCGCCAGCAGGACAGAGTACGAGCAGTACTTC	11	TRBV5-1	TRBJ2-7	NA	NA
CASSPQETQYF	TGTGCCAGCAGCCCTCAAGAGACCCAGTACTTC	11	TRBV7-6	TRBJ2-5	once	NA
CASSFLPGGQETQYF	TGTGCCAGCAGCTTTCTTCCGGGGGGCCAAGAGACCCAGTACTTC	15	TRBV5-4	TRBJ2-5	NA	TRBD2
CASSLSSAQETQYF	TGTGCCAGCAGCCTGTCCAGCGCCCAAGAGACCCAGTACTTC	14	TRBV5-4	TRBJ2-5	NA	NA
CASSPGTGVEQFF	TGTGCCAGCAGTCCCGGGACAGGGGTTGAGCAGTTCTTC	13	TRBV6-5	TRBJ2-1	NA	TRBD1
CAWNRQGGPEAFF	TGTGCCTGGAACCGACAGGGTGGCCCTGAAGCTTTCTTT	13	TRBV30	TRBJ1-1	few	TRBD1
CASSVGSGDGNTIYF	TGTGCCAGCAGCGTAGGGTCGGGAGATGGAAACACCATATATTTT	15	TRBV9	TRBJ1-3	NA	NA
CASSETTGVGETQYF	TGTGCCAGCAGCGAAACGACAGGGGTTGGGGAGACCCAGTACTTC	15	TRBV7-3	TRBJ2-5	few	TRBD1
CASSLLGSSTDTQYF	TGTGCCAGCAGCTTACTCGGGAGTAGCACAGATACGCAGTATTTT	15	TRBV7-3	TRBJ2-3	once	NA
CASSQAPGQLLSGANVLTF	TGTGCCAGCAGCCAAGCACCGGGACAGCTACTCTCTGGGGCCAACGTCCTGACTTTC	19	TRBV4-2	TRBJ2-6	NA	TRBD1
CASSRDRDQPQHF	TGCGCCAGCAGTCGGGACAGGGATCAGCCCCAGCATTTT	13	TRBV10-1	TRBJ1-5	once	TRBD1
CAIRQTGSAGELFF	TGTGCCATCAGGCAAACAGGGTCGGCCGGGGAGCTGTTTTTT	14	TRBV10-3	TRBJ2-2	NA	NA
CASSPQTGMGQPQHF	TGTGCCAGCAGTCCCCAAACAGGGATGGGTCAGCCCCAGCATTTT	15	TRBV27	TRBJ1-5	few	NA
CASSQDHGQGADTQYF	TGTGCCAGCAGCCAAGATCACGGACAGGGTGCAGATACGCAGTATTTT	16	TRBV4-2	TRBJ2-3	NA	TRBD1
CASSPTGSLAQHF	TGTGCCAGCAGTCCGACAGGGTCTCTGGCCCAGCATTTT	13	TRBV6-5	TRBJ1-5	NA	TRBD1
CASSPDGGEAFF	TGTGCCAGCTCACCGGACGGGGGTGAAGCTTTCTTT	12	TRBV27	TRBJ1-1	NA	NA
CASSKNTGSEAFF	TGCGCCAGCAGCAAGAACACAGGGTCTGAAGCTTTCTTT	13	TRBV5-1	TRBJ1-1	NA	NA
CASSKAQTPPYEQYF	TGTGCCAGCAGCAAAGCCCAGACACCACCCTACGAGCAGTACTTC	15	TRBV21-1	TRBJ2-7	NA	NA
CASSQGQSDEQFF	TGTGCCAGCAGCCAAGGGCAATCTGATGAGCAGTTCTTC	13	TRBV4-2	TRBJ2-1	NA	NA
CASSVGGFSYEQYF	TGTGCCAGCAGCGTTGGGGGGTTCTCCTACGAGCAGTACTTC	14	TRBV9	TRBJ2-7	NA	NA
CASSGRGTSGYTQYF	TGTGCCAGCAGCGGGAGAGGGACTAGCGGGTATACGCAGTATTTT	15	TRBV14	TRBJ2-3	once	TRBD2
CASSRIPGASGSYEQYF	TGTGCCAGCAGCCGAATCCCGGGGGCTAGCGGCTCCTACGAGCAGTACTTC	17	TRBV13	TRBJ2-7	NA	NA
CASSFYGGPNTGELFF	TGTGCCAGCAGTTTTTATGGAGGACCTAACACCGGGGAGCTGTTTTTT	16	TRBV5-8	TRBJ2-2	once	NA
CAISESRTGKNTIYF	TGTGCCATCAGTGAGTCACGGACAGGGAAGAACACCATATATTTT	15	TRBV10-3	TRBJ1-3	NA	TRBD1
CASSLTGQGSYEQYF	TGTGCCAGCAGCTTAACTGGACAGGGATCGTACGAGCAGTACTTC	15	TRBV7-3	TRBJ2-7	NA	TRBD1
CASKGDINTEAFF	TGTGCCAGCAAGGGGGACATCAACACTGAAGCTTTCTTT	13	TRBV28	TRBJ1-1	few	NA
CASRGKYYEQYF	TGTGCCAGTCGGGGAAAATACTACGAGCAGTACTTC	12	TRBV19	TRBJ2-7	NA	NA
CASSTPLPNQPQHF	TGTGCCAGCAGCACACCCTTACCGAATCAGCCCCAGCATTTT	14	TRBV6-1	TRBJ1-5	few	NA
CSALSTDTQYF	TGCAGTGCCTTGAGCACAGATACGCAGTATTTT	11	TRBV20-1	TRBJ2-3	NA	NA
CASTTGTVSSGNTIYF	TGTGCCAGCACCACGGGGACAGTTAGCTCTGGAAACACCATATATTTT	16	TRBV7-9	TRBJ1-3	NA	TRBD1
CAQTPGLLDADTQYF	TGTGCCCAGACCCCGGGGTTACTCGATGCAGATACGCAGTATTTT	15	TRBV30	TRBJ2-3	NA	NA
CASRVAGSNTEAFF	TGTGCCAGTAGAGTCGCAGGGTCGAACACTGAAGCTTTCTTT	14	TRBV19	TRBJ1-1	NA	NA
CASSSGQGTGELFF	TGCGCCAGCAGCTCAGGACAGGGGACCGGGGAGCTGTTTTTT	14	TRBV5-1	TRBJ2-2	NA	TRBD1
CASSYLSDYYGYTF	TGTGCCAGCAGTTACTTATCAGACTACTATGGCTACACCTTC	14	TRBV6-5	TRBJ1-2	NA	NA
CASSLGTGETQYF	TGTGCCAGCTCACTAGGGACAGGGGAGACCCAGTACTTC	13	TRBV18	TRBJ2-5	NA	TRBD1
CAWSIELAAEQYF	TGTGCCTGGAGTATCGAACTAGCGGCCGAGCAGTACTTC	13	TRBV30	TRBJ2-7	once	TRBD2
CASSQRTGKAYEQYF	TGCGCCAGCAGTCAACGGACAGGTAAGGCCTACGAGCAGTACTTC	15	TRBV23-1	TRBJ2-7	NA	TRBD1
CASSLYPQEQYF	TGTGCCAGCAGCTTATACCCCCAGGAGCAGTACTTC	12	TRBV13	TRBJ2-7	NA	NA
CASRIDTGNTEAFF	TGTGCCAGCAGGATCGATACAGGGAACACTGAAGCTTTCTTT	14	TRBV5-5	TRBJ1-1	NA	NA
CASSSPGTGVQETQYF	TGTGCCAGTAGTAGCCCCGGGACAGGGGTACAAGAGACCCAGTACTTC	16	TRBV19	TRBJ2-5	few	TRBD1
CASSKRAPRLAGGQADTQYF	TGTGCCAGCAGCAAACGAGCTCCTCGACTAGCGGGAGGGCAAGCAGATACGCAGTATTTT	20	TRBV21-1	TRBJ2-3	NA	NA
CASSSRSGNNRETQYF	TGTGCCAGCAGCTCCAGGTCGGGGAACAACCGGGAGACCCAGTACTTC	16	TRBV11-3	TRBJ2-5	NA	NA
CASSLGSGNTEAFF	TGTGCCAGCAGCTTGGGTTCAGGAAACACTGAAGCTTTCTTT	14	TRBV5-6	TRBJ1-1	NA	NA
CASSPSGSQSTDTQYF	TGTGCCAGCAGCCCGAGCGGTTCCCAAAGCACAGATACGCAGTATTTT	16	TRBV9	TRBJ2-3	NA	NA
CAIGSTSGRGEQYF	TGTGCCATCGGGTCGACTAGCGGGAGAGGCGAGCAGTACTTC	14	TRBV10-3	TRBJ2-7	NA	TRBD2
CASSPDSYEQYF	TGTGCCAGCTCACCCGACTCATACGAGCAGTACTTC	12	TRBV18	TRBJ2-7	NA	NA
CASSLLAGGPYEQYF	TGTGCCAGCAGCTTACTAGCGGGAGGCCCCTACGAGCAGTACTTC	15	TRBV7-2	TRBJ2-7	NA	TRBD2
CAWSHRPEQYF	TGTGCCTGGAGTCACAGGCCAGAGCAGTACTTC	11	TRBV30	TRBJ2-7	NA	NA
CASSTQLRSPQETQYF	TGTGCCAGTAGTACCCAACTTAGATCCCCACAGGAGACCCAGTACTTC	16	TRBV19	TRBJ2-5	NA	NA
CASRQTANEKLFF	TGTGCCAGCAGACAGACAGCTAATGAAAAACTGTTTTTT	13	TRBV6-5	TRBJ1-4	NA	NA
CASSPQSINQPQHF	TGTGCCAGCAGTCCCCAGTCGATTAATCAGCCCCAGCATTTT	14	TRBV6-1	TRBJ1-5	NA	NA
CASSSISTSRGGTEAFF	TGTGCCAGCAGCTCAATTAGCACCTCACGTGGGGGGACTGAAGCTTTCTTT	17	TRBV7-9	TRBJ1-1	NA	NA
CASSQQLGQGGNSPLHF	TGTGCCAGCAGCCAACAACTGGGACAGGGTGGAAATTCACCCCTCCACTTT	17	TRBV4-2	TRBJ1-6	NA	TRBD1
CASFDRTLVAFF	TGTGCCAGCTTTGACAGGACTTTGGTAGCTTTCTTT	12	TRBV27	TRBJ1-1	few	NA
CASSLAGLQYF	TGCGCCAGCAGTCTCGCGGGCTTACAGTACTTC	11	TRBV10-1	TRBJ2-5	NA	NA
CASSTGQGTGELFF	TGTGCCAGCAGTACGGGACAGGGAACCGGGGAGCTGTTTTTT	14	TRBV28	TRBJ2-2	NA	TRBD1